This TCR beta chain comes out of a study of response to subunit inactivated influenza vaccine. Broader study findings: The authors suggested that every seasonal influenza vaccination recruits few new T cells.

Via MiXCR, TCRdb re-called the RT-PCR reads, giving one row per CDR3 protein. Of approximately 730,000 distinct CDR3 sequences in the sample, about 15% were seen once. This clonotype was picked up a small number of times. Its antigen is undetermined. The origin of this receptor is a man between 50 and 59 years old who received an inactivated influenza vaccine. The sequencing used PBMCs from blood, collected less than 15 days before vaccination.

This chain's CDR3 is CASSHGPDVGRAFGELFF. DNA for the CDR3: TGCGCCAGCAGCCATGGGCCTGATGTGGGGAGGGCCTTCGGGGAGCTGTTTTTT. The chain has TRBV4-1 and TRBJ2-2, with 7 bases fitting TRBD2. V lost 3 bases to trimming and J lost 7 bases; unmatched junction nucleotides: 17. The length of the CDR3 is 18 residues. The germline V gene encodes CDR1 MGHRA and CDR2 YSYEKL.